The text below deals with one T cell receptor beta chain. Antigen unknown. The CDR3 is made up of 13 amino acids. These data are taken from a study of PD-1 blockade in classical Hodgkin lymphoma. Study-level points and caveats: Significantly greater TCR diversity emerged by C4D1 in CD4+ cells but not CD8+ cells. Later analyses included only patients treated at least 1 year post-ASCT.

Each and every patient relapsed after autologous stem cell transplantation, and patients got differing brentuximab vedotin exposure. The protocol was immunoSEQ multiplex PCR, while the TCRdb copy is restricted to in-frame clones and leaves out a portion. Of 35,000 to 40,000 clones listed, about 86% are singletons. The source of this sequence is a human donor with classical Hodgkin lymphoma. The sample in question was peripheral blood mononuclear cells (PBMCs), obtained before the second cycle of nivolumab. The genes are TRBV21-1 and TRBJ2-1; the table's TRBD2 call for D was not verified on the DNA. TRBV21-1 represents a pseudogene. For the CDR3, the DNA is TGTGCCAGCAGCTCTAGCGGGAGTGGCTCGCAGTTCTTC. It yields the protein CASSSSGSGSQFF.